One sample yielded the 18 T cell receptor beta chains listed below, sequenced in a study of blood T cell repertoires in COVID-19. Libraries were prepared by immunoSEQ multiplex PCR; TCRdb keeps only in-frame clonotypes and omits some of them. The profile shows a few hundred thousand clones, over 80% of them singletons. The sequenced material came from peripheral blood. Every receptor here comes from a woman in her 40s who had recovered from COVID-19.

The chain joins TRBV7-3 to TRBJ2-7; D is possibly TRBD1 (6 bases). The CDR3 sequence is 15 residues long. V shed 2 bases and J shed 7 bases, with 18 bases lying between them. The germline gives CDR1 SGHTA, CDR2 FQGTGA. The CDR3 here is CASSLGTRSFGEQYF. CDR3 nucleotide sequence: TGTGCCAGCAGCTTAGGGACACGGTCGTTCGGGGAGCAGTACTTC.

The rearrangement joins TRBV6-6 to TRBJ2-7; perhaps TRBD2 as D (6 bases). Looked up from germline, CDR1 is MNHNY and CDR2 is SVGAGI (reference sequence). Trimming pared 0 bases from V and 5 bases from J, leaving 14 bases between. The length of the CDR3 is 15 residues. CDR3 in amino acids: CASSYSWGVANEQYF. The CDR3 DNA sequence: TGTGCCAGCAGTTACTCTTGGGGGGTAGCTAACGAGCAGTACTTC.

The chain carries TRBV6-5 and TRBJ2-2; D might be TRBD2 (5 bases). This CDR3 has 15 residues. Germline CDR1 is MNHEY and CDR2 is SVGAGI. V was clipped by 6 bases and J by 0 bases, with 11 bases between them. DNA of the CDR3: TGTGCCAGCAGCGTATTCGGGGCGAACACCGGGGAGCTGTTTTTT. Translation gives CASSVFGANTGELFF.

The rearrangement links TRBV30 to TRBJ1-5, with TRBD1 identical over 9 bases. Germline V gene lookup returns CDR1 GTSNPN and CDR2 SVGIG (reference sequence). There are 16 residues in the CDR3. V dropped 2 bases and J dropped 9; count of bases not matched to a gene: 14. The CDR3 DNA is TGTGCCTGGAGTAGGGCCGGGACAGGGCAACTTCGGCCCCAGCATTTT. Amino acid sequence: CAWSRAGTGQLRPQHF.

The chain has TRBV19 and TRBJ1-2; the match to TRBD1 covers 7 bases. Germline assignment: CDR1 LNHDA and CDR2 SQIVND (reference sequence). With 7 bases clipped from V and 6 bases from J, the junction kept 2 bases outside the gene matches. The CDR3 contains 11 residues. The CDR3 DNA reads TGTGCCAGTAAGGGGGCGGATGGCTACACCTTC. Residues: CASKGADGYTF.

This clone was counted a single time. The rearrangement links TRBV10-3 to TRBJ2-7; 8 nucleotides align to TRBD1. The CDR3 has 14 amino acids. The ends lost 6 bases at V and 5 bases at J; junction bases unmatched: 9. The germline CDR1 and CDR2 sequences are ENHRY and SYGVKD. The CDR3 loop is CAIRKQGEIHEQYF. The DNA of the CDR3 is TGTGCCATCAGAAAACAGGGGGAGATCCACGAGCAGTACTTC.

The chain employs TRBV2 and TRBJ1-2, with 10 bases identical to TRBD1. There are 18 residues in the CDR3. The germline CDR1 and CDR2 sequences are SNHLY and FYNNEI. J gave up 3 bases and V 6 bases, and 16 bases lay outside the gene matches. This CDR3 is CASRKGGTGAPKDYGYTF. CDR3 coding DNA: TGTGCCAGCAGGAAGGGAGGGACAGGGGCTCCAAAGGACTATGGCTACACCTTC.

The rearrangement uses TRBV6-5 and TRBJ1-6, with D uncertain. Germline CDR1 MNHEY, CDR2 SVGAGI. The CDR3 has 13 residues. The V end lost 9 bases, the J end lost 7 bases, and 13 bases lay between the germline ends. CDR3 protein: CASTYNSNSPLHF. The DNA of the CDR3 is TGTGCCAGTACATATAACAGCAATTCACCCCTCCACTTT.

This clone appeared a single time. The chain has TRBV18 and TRBJ1-2, with D perhaps TRBD1 (5 bases). V was shortened by 3 bases and J by 8 bases, with 16 bases between the two germline ends. This CDR3 is built from 14 residues. Germline values: CDR1 KGHSH, CDR2 LQKENI. CDR3 region: CASSPQQGEEGYTF. The CDR3 region has the DNA TGTGCCAGCTCACCGCAGCAGGGTGAGGAGGGCTACACCTTC.

Only one count was recorded for this clone. The chain uses TRBV6-5 and TRBJ2-5; D unclear. Trimming shortened V by 5 bases and J by 5 bases, and 15 bases separated the two germline ends. Germline CDR1 and CDR2: MNHEY and SVGAGI. The CDR3 extends over 14 amino acids. DNA of the CDR3: TGTGCCAGCAGTCCGCCGCACCACCGGGAGACCCAGTACTTC. Its translation is CASSPPHHRETQYF.

Notes on this clone: Other DNA sequences in the same sample also yield this CDR3. This chain connects TRBV18 to TRBJ1-2; maybe TRBD1 (6 bases). The CDR3 contains 13 residues. The V gene lost 3 bases and the J gene lost 3 bases, with 8 bases spanning the gap. CDR1 KGHSH and CDR2 LQKENI come from the germline V gene. DNA for the CDR3: TGTGCCAGCTCACCGGGACAAGACTATGGCTACACCTTC. This sequence encodes CASSPGQDYGYTF.

This chain uses TRBV27 with TRBJ2-5; the match to TRBD1 covers 11 bases. Looked up from germline, CDR1 is MNHEY and CDR2 is SMNVEV (reference sequence). This CDR3 comprises 15 residues. V dropped 6 bases and J dropped 7; count of bases not matched to a gene: 10. The CDR3 coding sequence is TGTGCCAGCAGCACCGGGACAGGGGGTCCCGGGACCCAGTACTTC. Amino acids: CASSTGTGGPGTQYF.

The rearrangement joins TRBV30 to TRBJ2-5, with D uncertain. V lost 0 bases and J 1 base, leaving 3 bases between the germline ends. This CDR3 region has 12 residues. CDR1 and CDR2 (germline): GTSNPN, SVGIG (reference sequence). CDR3 loop: CAWSVLQETQYF. DNA for the CDR3: TGTGCCTGGAGTGTACTCCAAGAGACCCAGTACTTC. Filled out from reference TRBV30 and TRBJ2-5, the complete variable domain reads SQTIHQWPATLVQPVGSPLSLECTVEGTSNPNLYWYRQAAGRGLQLLFYSVGIGQISSEVPQNLSASRPQDRQFILSSKKLLLSDSGFYLCAWSVLQETQYFGPGTRLLVL.

This clone was found once. The rearrangement uses TRBV9 and TRBJ2-5; D possibly corresponds to TRBD2 (5 bases). This CDR3 is 14 amino acids long. CDR1 is SGDLS and CDR2 is YYNGEE in the germline V gene. V lost 2 bases to trimming and J lost 2 bases, with 10 bases between them. The CDR3 protein is CASSVRGGQETQYF. The DNA for the CDR3 is TGTGCCAGCAGCGTGAGAGGCGGGCAAGAGACCCAGTACTTC.

The chain carries TRBV7-2 and TRBJ1-6; D not resolved. The CDR3 length is 12 residues. Germline lookup yields CDR1 SGHTA and CDR2 FQGNSA. The germline V and J ends were trimmed by 4 bases and 7 bases, with 5 bases remaining between them. This CDR3 is CASSSQNSPLHF. Here the CDR3 DNA reads TGTGCCAGCAGCTCACAGAATTCACCCCTCCACTTT.

This chain links TRBV5-4 with TRBJ1-1, with no clear D. V was trimmed by 5 bases and J by 2 bases, leaving 13 bases between them. This CDR3 comprises 14 residues. Germline V gives CDR1 SGHNT, CDR2 YYREEE (reference sequence). CDR3 residues: CASRVRGPNTEAFF. CDR3 bases: TGTGCCAGCAGGGTCCGAGGGCCTAACACTGAAGCTTTCTTT.

In this sample, this clone turned up a few times. V and J are TRBV4-1 and TRBJ2-7; tentatively, D is TRBD2 (5 bases). V lost 4 bases, J lost 6 bases, and 19 bases lay in between. Germline V gene lookup returns CDR1 MGHRA and CDR2 YSYEKL. This CDR3 is 15 amino acids long. The CDR3 here is CASSRDYASVVEQYF. The CDR3 DNA reads as TGCGCCAGCAGCCGAGACTATGCCTCGGTCGTCGAGCAGTACTTC.

The CDR3 loop is CASSPSMNRAAYEQYF. The CDR3 nucleotides are TGTGCCAGCTCACCATCCATGAACAGGGCCGCCTACGAGCAGTACTTC. The genes are TRBV18 and TRBJ2-7; D may be TRBD1 (6 bases). Germline CDR1 reads KGHSH; CDR2 reads LQKENI. Trimming shortened V by 2 bases and J by 2 bases, and 16 bases separated the two germline ends. There are 16 residues in the CDR3.